Following are 10 T cell receptor beta chains from one sample sequenced in a study of blood T cell repertoires in COVID-19. Generated by immunoSEQ multiplex PCR, the TCRdb table keeps only in-frame clones and is missing some. The data hold around 180,000 clones, with roughly nine tenths observed a single time. Sequencing was performed on PBMCs or T cells enriched from blood (not recorded which). These receptor sequences come from a woman aged 40 to 50 with acute COVID-19.

DNA for the CDR3: TGTGCCAGCAGCTTAGCAGGGGGCGTGAACACTGAAGCTTTCTTT. It is translated as CASSLAGGVNTEAFF. The V gene is TRBV7-9, the J gene TRBJ1-1; 7 bases are shared with TRBD1. Germline V gene sequence: CDR1 SEHNR, CDR2 FQNEAQ (reference sequence). Trimming at V came to 0 bases and at J to 0 bases, leaving 1 base not matched to a gene. The CDR3 totals 15 residues.

A remark on this clone: The junction departs from germline at one end; a sequencing error may be responsible. The V call is TRBV11-3, the J call TRBJ2-2, with TRBD2 matching over 10 bases. The CDR3 sequence is 16 residues long. Germline CDR1 and CDR2: SGHNT and YENEEA. This chain's CDR3 is CASSLRTSGEHRGAVF. DNA of the CDR3: TGTGCCAGCAGCCTCAGGACTAGCGGCGAACACCGGGGAGCTGTTTTT. Combining the CDR3 with reference TRBV11-3 and TRBJ2-2 gives the whole variable domain EAGVVQSPRYKIIEKKQPVAFWCNPISGHNTLYWYLQNLGQGPELLIRYENEEAVDDSQLPKDRFSAERLKGVDSTLKIQPAELGDSAVYLCASSLRTSGEHRGAVFGEGSRLTVL.

The V gene is TRBV5-8, the J gene TRBJ2-2, with 9 bases that match TRBD2. Germline values: CDR1 SGHTS, CDR2 YDEGEE. This CDR3 has 18 amino acids. V shed 1 base, J shed 2 bases, and the junction held 9 bases outside the gene matches. The CDR3 DNA sequence: TGTGCCAGCAGCTTGTGGTCGGGACTAGCAGCTAACACCGGGGAGCTGTTTTTT. Translated, it gives CASSLWSGLAANTGELFF.

This rearrangement joins TRBV5-8 to TRBJ1-3; D unresolved. Germline V gene sequence: CDR1 SGHTS, CDR2 YDEGEE. The CDR3 has 12 residues. Deletions cut 2 bases from V and 4 bases from J, with 4 bases between. This CDR3 is CASSFSGNTIYF. CDR3 sequence (DNA): TGTGCCAGCAGCTTTTCGGGAAACACCATATATTTT.

The chain employs TRBV24-1 and TRBJ2-5, with a tentative D call TRBD1 (5 bases). The CDR3 has 14 residues. V lost 6 bases, J lost 9 bases, and 19 bases lay in between. Germline-derived CDR1 and CDR2 are KGHDR and SFDVKD. The CDR3 loop is CATSSSQGHMAQYF. In nucleotides, the CDR3 is TGTGCCACCAGTTCCTCCCAAGGACACATGGCCCAGTACTTC.

The chain couples TRBV27 to TRBJ2-6; D is ambiguous. V was cut by 5 bases and J by 2 bases, with 10 bases left in between. This CDR3 is 15 amino acids long. The germline V gene encodes CDR1 MNHEY and CDR2 SMNVEV (reference sequence). CDR3 amino acids: CASSPNRAGANVLTF. The CDR3 DNA is TGTGCCAGCAGTCCCAACAGAGCTGGGGCCAACGTCCTGACTTTC. Based on the CDR3 plus reference TRBV27 and TRBJ2-6, the full variable domain is EAQVTQNPRYLITVTGKKLTVTCSQNMNHEYMSWYRQDPGLGLRQIYYSMNVEVTDKGDVPEGYKVSRKEKRNFPLILESPSPNQTSLYFCASSPNRAGANVLTFGAGSRLTVL.

This clone was seen a handful of times. The V gene is TRBV5-4, the J gene TRBJ2-6, with 10 bases lining up with TRBD1. Germline CDR1 SGHNT, CDR2 YYREEE (reference sequence). The ends lost 0 bases at V and 0 bases at J; junction bases unmatched: 3. CDR3 length: 18 residues. The CDR3 region is CASSLGRDRGSGANVLTF. In DNA, the CDR3 is TGTGCCAGCAGCTTGGGGAGGGACAGGGGCTCTGGGGCCAACGTCCTGACTTTC.

The CDR3 DNA is TGTGCCTGGAGTGGGATGGGACAGGTTTACGAGCAGTACTTC. Translating gives CAWSGMGQVYEQYF. V is TRBV30 and J is TRBJ2-7; 8 bases agree with TRBD1. The CDR3 has 14 residues. V trimming: 1 base; J trimming: 4 bases; junction bases outside the gene matches: 6. CDR1 is GTSNPN, CDR2 SVGIG, per germline (reference sequence).

The chain joins TRBV19 to TRBJ2-7; D not resolved. The CDR3 has 13 residues. Germline V gene sequence: CDR1 LNHDA, CDR2 SQIVND (reference sequence). Trimming shortened V by 7 bases and J by 4 bases, and 14 bases separated the two germline ends. CDR3 in amino acids: CASTKGQEYEQYF. The CDR3 DNA is TGTGCCAGTACAAAAGGCCAGGAATACGAGCAGTACTTC.

The chain carries TRBV18 and TRBJ1-2; D is unresolved. Trimming cost V 2 bases and J 6 bases, with 16 bases left between them. This CDR3 region has 15 residues. Germline CDR1 KGHSH, CDR2 LQKENI. For the CDR3, the DNA is TGTGCCAGCTCACCATTGACATTGGGAGGTGATGGCTACACCTTC. Protein: CASSPLTLGGDGYTF.